This note documents a single TCR beta chain sequence. Its antigen has not been determined. One base away there is no much larger clone; base qualities are not given. The sample's time point, from its label and the paper: healthy volunteer bleed at 2 weeks. Total RNA was isolated from unfractionated whole blood collected in Tempus Blood RNA tubes. Four or five healthy volunteers were used as TCR sequencing controls and were bled at day 0, 2 weeks and 6 weeks. The junction shows trimming of 3 bases on V and 7 bases on J, and the gene matches do not reach 9 bases of it. From cysteine to phenylalanine, the CDR3 is 14 amino acids long. Only the CDR3 DNA stays, 42 bases, in frame from base 1. CDR1 and CDR2, per the germline V gene, are ENHRY and SYGVKD. The library was made by RACE. Data came from a NextSeq 500. During library preparation, unique molecular identifiers were attached to individual cDNA molecules so that TCRs could be counted quantitatively and reproducibly. For the original study's pipeline: Samples had a median of approximately 96,000 TCRs, with a range from about 23,224 to 750,000. The Decombinator software suite was used to annotate V, J and CDR3 in the TCR reads. To make PS versus PT1 abundance plots, every sample was subsampled to the same number of TCRs (28,000). TCRs were defined as expanded if absent before sensitization and observed at least eight times at the 2-week time point. TCRdb reworked the public reads: Q25 trimming with fastp, MiXCR clone assembly, productive beta chains retained. Each entry merges the rows of one CDR3 protein and shows their most common DNA and genes. What appears here as the V and J calls and clone size reflects TCRdb's work, not the paper's. The sample records 100,000 to 150,000 distinct CDR3 sequences, approximately 9.1% of which are singletons. The ten biggest clones cover around 1.9% of the sample.

This sample is drawn from a study of human T cells and chemical hapten exposure (dated by TCRdb to the early 2020s). The study in broad terms: Libraries were combined into a pool for sequencing, and differences in TCR yield between samples came mainly from small differences in library volumes within the pool. Peripheral blood TCR repertoire changes were tracked in vivo in alopecia patients during primary and secondary sensitization to the hapten diphenylcyclopropenone (DPC). Both TCR alpha and TCR beta chains were sequenced from each blood RNA sample. Summary of the overall study and its limitations: No change with DPC sensitization was found in the number of TCRs above 1 in 1000 frequency, and no evidence of global repertoire structure alterations was found. Repeated subsampling changed both the strength of the expansion versus patch-test correlation and the threshold at which the correlation became significant.

Sequences were obtained from whole blood. The TCR sequence derives from a male donor in good health. Some clones in this sample may be carry-over from other donors' samples. The rearranged chain carries TRBV10-3 and TRBJ2-7; TRBD1 matches 7 bases in the middle. The DNA sequence follows: TGTGCCATCAGTGACCGGGACAGAGGGTCAGAGCAGTACTTC. This codes for CAISDRDRGSEQYF.